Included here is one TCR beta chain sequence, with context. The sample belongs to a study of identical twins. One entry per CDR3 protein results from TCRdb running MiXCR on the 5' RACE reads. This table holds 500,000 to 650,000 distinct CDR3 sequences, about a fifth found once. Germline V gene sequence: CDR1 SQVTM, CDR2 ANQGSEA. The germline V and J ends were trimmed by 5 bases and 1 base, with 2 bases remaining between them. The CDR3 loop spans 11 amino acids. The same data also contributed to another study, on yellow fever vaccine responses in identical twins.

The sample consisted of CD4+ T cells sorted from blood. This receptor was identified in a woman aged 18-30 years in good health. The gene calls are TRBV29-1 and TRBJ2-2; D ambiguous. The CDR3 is CSVRNTGELFF. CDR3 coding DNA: TGCAGCGTTCGGAACACCGGGGAGCTGTTTTTT.